This T cell receptor (beta chain) was obtained from a study of blood T cell repertoires in COVID-19. Overall study context: COVID-19 samples collected from the United States, Italy and Spain covered acute and convalescent phases. From T cells, B-cell-depleted T cells, or PBMCs came the material, which was cDNA or gDNA.

Authors' data handling: Amplification with reference gene primers provided the estimates of nucleated cell counts. The method was immunoSEQ multiplex PCR; TCRdb's version includes in-frame clones alone and lacks a portion of them. V, J and clone size are taken as reported in that table, and D and trimming were inferred from the DNA itself. Among over 200,000 clones listed, about 83% were seen once. This clonotype originated in a man aged 35 to 55 with active or convalescent COVID-19. Sample: peripheral blood.

The CDR3 loop reads CASSQDGQGDQPQHF. CDR3 bases: TGTGCCAGCAGCCAAGACGGACAGGGGGATCAGCCCCAGCATTTT. V usage is TRBV4-2 and J usage is TRBJ1-5; 10 nucleotides line up with TRBD1. The germline V gene has CDR1 LGHNA and CDR2 YNFKEQ. Germline trimming cut 0 bases from V and 5 bases from J; bases unmatched to any gene: 1. This CDR3 comprises 15 residues.